These 10 T cell receptor beta chains were sequenced from one sample in a study of identical twins. TCRdb redid the calling of the 5' RACE reads with MiXCR, one entry per CDR3 protein. Found here are about 920,000 distinct CDR3 sequences, about 12% of them singletons; the top ten hold around 1.5%. These data were likewise used in another study, on yellow fever vaccine responses in identical twins.

The source material was PBMCs. The receptors stem from a young woman in good health.

The chain is built from TRBV20-1 and TRBJ2-2, with D tentatively TRBD2 (7 bases). This CDR3 region has 16 residues. The V gene lost 0 bases and the J gene lost 4 bases, with 15 bases spanning the gap. Per germline, CDR1 DFQATT and CDR2 SNEGSKA (reference sequence). The CDR3 region has the DNA TGCAGTGCTAGAGATCAATGGGAGGGGGGCACCGGGGAGCTGTTTTTT. Its translation is CSARDQWEGGTGELFF.

The V gene is TRBV5-1, the J gene TRBJ2-2, with D possibly TRBD1 on 6 matching bases. Germline V gene lookup returns CDR1 SGHRS and CDR2 YFSETQ. Trimming cost V 7 bases and J 0 bases, with 16 bases left between them. The CDR3 sequence is 16 residues long. CDR3 residues: CASVPMGAANTGELFF. DNA for the CDR3: TGCGCCAGCGTCCCCATGGGGGCCGCGAACACCGGGGAGCTGTTTTTT. Full variable domain (outside the CDR3, taken from reference TRBV5-1 and TRBJ2-2): KAGVTQTPRYLIKTRGQQVTLSCSPISGHRSVSWYQQTPGQGLQFLFEYFSETQRNKGNFPGRFSGRQFSNSRSEMNVSTLELGDSALYLCASVPMGAANTGELFFGEGSRLTVL.

J is TRBJ2-3 and V is TRBV12-3 or TRBV12-4; 7 bases are a match to TRBD2. V was pared by 5 bases and J by 4 bases, with 15 bases of the junction left unmatched. The CDR3 is 17 residues long. The DNA of the CDR3 is TGTGCCAGCAGTCCCAAGAGGTGGGCGGGAGTACCAGATACGCAGTATTTT. It yields the protein CASSPKRWAGVPDTQYF.

The table lists this clonotype with a count of one. The genes are TRBV6-1 and TRBJ1-6; D not certain. V was trimmed by 7 bases and J by 10 bases, leaving 17 bases between them. The CDR3 contains 14 residues. Germline CDR1 and CDR2: MNHNS and SASEGT. The CDR3 protein is CASTWGVLVSPLHF. CDR3 DNA sequence: TGTGCCAGCACCTGGGGAGTACTTGTGTCACCCCTCCACTTT.

The chain couples TRBV21-1 to TRBJ2-6; the D segment call TRBD1 is taken from the table without a DNA check. TRBV21-1 is flagged as a pseudogene. The CDR3 is 20 amino acids. CDR3 residues: CASSWGKWTGESSGANVLTF. The CDR3 region has the DNA TGTGCCAGCAGCTGGGGTAAATGGACAGGCGAGAGCTCTGGGGCCAACGTCCTGACTTTC.

J is TRBJ1-5 and V is TRBV10-3, with D possibly being TRBD1 (5 bases). Germline V gene sequence: CDR1 ENHRY, CDR2 SYGVKD. Trimming stripped 3 bases from V and 7 bases from J, with 10 bases between. This CDR3 comprises 13 residues. The DNA for the CDR3 is TGTGCCATCAGTGAAGGGGCGGGACAGCCCCAGCATTTT. Protein: CAISEGAGQPQHF.

In this sample, this clonotype turned up a few times. This sequence joins TRBV12-3 or TRBV12-4 and TRBJ1-4; D ambiguous. The CDR3 runs 14 residues. With 5 bases removed from V and 2 bases from J, the gap between germline ends came to 9 bases. In nucleotides, the CDR3 is TGTGCCAGCAGTCAACAATGGACTAATGAAAAACTGTTTTTT. As protein: CASSQQWTNEKLFF.

This clonotype was observed a handful of times. The chain recombines TRBV7-9 with TRBJ2-7; D not resolved. The V end was cut by 5 bases, the J end by 7 bases, with 15 bases between. CDR1 is SEHNR and CDR2 is FQNEAQ in the germline V gene (reference sequence). This CDR3 region has 13 residues. The CDR3 loop is CASSPGSRSEQYF. The CDR3 DNA reads TGTGCCAGCAGCCCAGGTTCTAGATCAGAGCAGTACTTC. Full variable domain (outside the CDR3, taken from reference TRBV7-9 and TRBJ2-7): DTGVSQNPRHKITKRGQNVTFRCDPISEHNRLYWYRQTLGQGPEFLTYFQNEAQLEKSRLLSDRFSAERPKGSFSTLEIQRTEQGDSAMYLCASSPGSRSEQYFGPGTRLTVT.

This clonotype was observed many times. This chain joins TRBV20-1 and TRBJ1-4; 8 nucleotides agree with TRBD1. The CDR3 spans 16 residues. CDR1 DFQATT and CDR2 SNEGSKA come from the germline V gene (reference sequence). V dropped 0 bases and J dropped 1; count of bases not matched to a gene: 4. The DNA for the CDR3 is TGCAGTGCTAGAGACAGGGGGCAGCAAACTAATGAAAAACTGTTTTTT. It specifies CSARDRGQQTNEKLFF.

This clonotype has at least ten counts. V usage is TRBV6-5 and J usage is TRBJ1-1; no definite D call. The V gene lost 0 bases and the J gene lost 1 base, with 6 bases spanning the gap. Germline assignment: CDR1 MNHEY and CDR2 SVGAGI. The CDR3 contains 14 residues. The CDR3 reads CASSYSPGNTEAFF. The CDR3 DNA reads as TGTGCCAGCAGTTACTCGCCGGGGAACACTGAAGCTTTCTTT.